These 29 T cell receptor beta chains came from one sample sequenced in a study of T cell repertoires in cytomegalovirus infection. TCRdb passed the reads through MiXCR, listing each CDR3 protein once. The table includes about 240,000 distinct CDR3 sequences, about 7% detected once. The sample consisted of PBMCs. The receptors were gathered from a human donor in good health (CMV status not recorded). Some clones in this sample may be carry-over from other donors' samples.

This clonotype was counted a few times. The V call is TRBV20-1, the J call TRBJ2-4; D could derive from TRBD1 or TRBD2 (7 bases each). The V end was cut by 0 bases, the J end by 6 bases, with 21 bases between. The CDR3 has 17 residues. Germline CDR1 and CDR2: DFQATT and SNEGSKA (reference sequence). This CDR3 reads CSARDPPGGGRGNIQYF. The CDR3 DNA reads TGCAGTGCTAGAGATCCCCCAGGGGGGGGCCGGGGAAACATTCAGTACTTC.

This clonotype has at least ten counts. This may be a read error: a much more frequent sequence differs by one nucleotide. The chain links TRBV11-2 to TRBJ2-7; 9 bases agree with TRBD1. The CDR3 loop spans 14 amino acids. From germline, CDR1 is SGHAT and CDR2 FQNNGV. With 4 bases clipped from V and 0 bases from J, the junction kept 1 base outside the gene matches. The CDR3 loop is CASSWTGVSYEQYF. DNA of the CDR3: TGTGCCAGCAGCTGGACAGGGGTCTCCTACGAGCAGTACTTC.

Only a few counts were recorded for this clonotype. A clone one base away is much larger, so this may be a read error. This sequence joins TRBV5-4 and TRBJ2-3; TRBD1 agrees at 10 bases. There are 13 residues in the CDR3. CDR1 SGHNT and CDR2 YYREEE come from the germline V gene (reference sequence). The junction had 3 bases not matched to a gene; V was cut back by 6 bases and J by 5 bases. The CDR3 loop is CASTDRGRDTQYF. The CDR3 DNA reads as TGTGCCAGCACTGACAGGGGGCGAGATACGCAGTATTTT. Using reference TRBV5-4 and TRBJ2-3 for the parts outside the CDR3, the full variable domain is ETGVTQSPTHLIKTRGQQVTLRCSSQSGHNTVSWYQQALGQGPQFIFQYYREEENGRGNFPPRFSGLQFPNYSSELNVNALELDDSALYLCASTDRGRDTQYFGPGTRLTVL.

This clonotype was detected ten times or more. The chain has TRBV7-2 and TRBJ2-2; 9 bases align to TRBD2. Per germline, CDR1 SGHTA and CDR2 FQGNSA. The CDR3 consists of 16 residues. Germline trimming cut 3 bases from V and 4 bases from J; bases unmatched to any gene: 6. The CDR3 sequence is CASSFLGTSSTGELFF. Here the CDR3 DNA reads TGTGCCAGCAGCTTTCTCGGGACTAGCAGCACCGGGGAGCTGTTTTTT.

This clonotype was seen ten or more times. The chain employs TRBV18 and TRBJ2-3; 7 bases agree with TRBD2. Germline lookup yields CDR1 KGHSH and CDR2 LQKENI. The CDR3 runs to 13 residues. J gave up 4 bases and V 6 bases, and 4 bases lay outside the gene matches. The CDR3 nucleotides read TGTGCCAGCTCTCCCCGGGGGGCAGATACGCAGTATTTT. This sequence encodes CASSPRGADTQYF.

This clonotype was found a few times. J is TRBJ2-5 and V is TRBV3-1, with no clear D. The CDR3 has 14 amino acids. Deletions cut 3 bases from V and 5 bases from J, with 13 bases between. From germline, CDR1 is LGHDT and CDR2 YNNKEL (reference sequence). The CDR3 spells CASSHNEYGETQYF. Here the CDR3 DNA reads TGTGCCAGCAGCCACAATGAGTACGGGGAGACCCAGTACTTC.

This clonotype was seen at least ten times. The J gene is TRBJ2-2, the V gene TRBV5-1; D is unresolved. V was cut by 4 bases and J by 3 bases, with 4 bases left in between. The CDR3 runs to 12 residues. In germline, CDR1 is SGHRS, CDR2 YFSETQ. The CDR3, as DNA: TGCGCCAGCAGCAACTACACCGGGGAGCTGTTTTTT. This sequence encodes CASSNYTGELFF.

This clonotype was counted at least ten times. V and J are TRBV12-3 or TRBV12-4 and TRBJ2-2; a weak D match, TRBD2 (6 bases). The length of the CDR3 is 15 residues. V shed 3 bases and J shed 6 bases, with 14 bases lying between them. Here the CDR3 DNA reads TGTGCCAGCAGTTTCCGGGCTAGCGTCCCCGGGGAGCTGTTTTTT. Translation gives CASSFRASVPGELFF.

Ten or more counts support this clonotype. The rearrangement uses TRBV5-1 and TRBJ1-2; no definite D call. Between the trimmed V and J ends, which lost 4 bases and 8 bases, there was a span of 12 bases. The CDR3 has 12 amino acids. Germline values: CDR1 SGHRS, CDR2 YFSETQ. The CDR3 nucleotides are TGCGCCAGCAGCCCCCCGGGAGAGGGCTACACCTTC. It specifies CASSPPGEGYTF. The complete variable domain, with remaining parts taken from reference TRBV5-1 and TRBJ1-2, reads KAGVTQTPRYLIKTRGQQVTLSCSPISGHRSVSWYQQTPGQGLQFLFEYFSETQRNKGNFPGRFSGRQFSNSRSEMNVSTLELGDSALYLCASSPPGEGYTFGSGTRLTVV.

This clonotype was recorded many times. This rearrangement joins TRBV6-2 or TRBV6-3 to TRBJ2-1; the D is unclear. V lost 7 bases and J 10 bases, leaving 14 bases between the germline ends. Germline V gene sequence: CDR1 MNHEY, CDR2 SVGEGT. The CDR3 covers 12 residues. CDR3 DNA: TGTGCCAGCACTAACTCCATGGGGGAGCAGTTCTTC. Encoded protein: CASTNSMGEQFF.

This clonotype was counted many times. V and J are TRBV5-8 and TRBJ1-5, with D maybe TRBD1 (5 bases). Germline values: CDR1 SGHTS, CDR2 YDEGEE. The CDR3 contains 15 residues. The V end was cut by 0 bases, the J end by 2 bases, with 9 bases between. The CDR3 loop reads CASSLDGTRNQPQHF. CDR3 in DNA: TGTGCCAGCAGCTTGGATGGGACGCGCAATCAGCCCCAGCATTTT.

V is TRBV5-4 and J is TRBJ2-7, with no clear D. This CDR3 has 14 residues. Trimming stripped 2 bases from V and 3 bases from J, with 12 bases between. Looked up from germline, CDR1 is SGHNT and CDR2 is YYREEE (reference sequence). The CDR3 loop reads CASSLIQKVYEQYF. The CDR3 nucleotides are TGTGCCAGCAGCTTAATTCAGAAGGTCTACGAGCAGTACTTC.

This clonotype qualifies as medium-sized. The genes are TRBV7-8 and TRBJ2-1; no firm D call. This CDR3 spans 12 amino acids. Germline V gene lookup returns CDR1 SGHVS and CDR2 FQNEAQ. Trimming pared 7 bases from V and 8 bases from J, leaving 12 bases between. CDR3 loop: CASNVQYHEQFF. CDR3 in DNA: TGTGCCAGCAACGTCCAGTACCATGAGCAGTTCTTC.

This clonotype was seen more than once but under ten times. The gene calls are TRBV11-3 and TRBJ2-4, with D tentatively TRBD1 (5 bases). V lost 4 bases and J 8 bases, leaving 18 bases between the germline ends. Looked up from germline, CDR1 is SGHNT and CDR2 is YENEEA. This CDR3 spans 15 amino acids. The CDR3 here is CASSSSPTGSDIQYF. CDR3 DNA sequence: TGTGCCAGCAGCTCCTCTCCAACAGGATCGGACATTCAGTACTTC.

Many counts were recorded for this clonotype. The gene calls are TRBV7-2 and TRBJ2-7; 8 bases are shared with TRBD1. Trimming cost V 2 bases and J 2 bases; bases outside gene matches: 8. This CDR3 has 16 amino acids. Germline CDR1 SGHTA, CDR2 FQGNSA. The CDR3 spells CASSLFGTGITYEQYF. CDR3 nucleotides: TGTGCCAGCAGCTTATTCGGGACAGGAATAACCTACGAGCAGTACTTC. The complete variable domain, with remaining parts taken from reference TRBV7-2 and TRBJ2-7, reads GAGVSQSPSNKVTEKGKDVELRCDPISGHTALYWYRQSLGQGLEFLIYFQGNSAPDKSGLPSDRFSAERTGGSVSTLTIQRTQQEDSAVYLCASSLFGTGITYEQYFGPGTRLTVT.

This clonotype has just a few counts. Here the CDR3 DNA reads TGCAGCGCGTTGCCGGGACTTCGGACGGAGACCCAGTACTTC. This gives the protein CSALPGLRTETQYF. This chain joins TRBV29-1 and TRBJ2-5; tentatively, D is TRBD2 (6 bases). Trimming removed 7 bases at V and 5 bases at J, with 20 bases between. The CDR3 contains 14 residues. Germline values: CDR1 SQVTM, CDR2 ANQGSEA. Supplemented by reference TRBV29-1 and TRBJ2-5, the full variable domain reads SAVISQKPSRDICQRGTSLTIQCQVDSQVTMMFWYRQQPGQSLTLIATANQGSEATYESGFVIDKFPISRPNLTFSTLTVSNMSPEDSSIYLCSALPGLRTETQYFGPGTRLLVL.

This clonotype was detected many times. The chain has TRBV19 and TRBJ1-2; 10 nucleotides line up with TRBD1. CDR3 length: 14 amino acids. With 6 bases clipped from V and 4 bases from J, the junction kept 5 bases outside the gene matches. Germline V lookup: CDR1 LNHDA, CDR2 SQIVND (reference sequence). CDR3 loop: CASRDRDRGYGYTF. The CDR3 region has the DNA TGTGCCAGTAGGGATCGGGACAGGGGCTATGGCTACACCTTC.

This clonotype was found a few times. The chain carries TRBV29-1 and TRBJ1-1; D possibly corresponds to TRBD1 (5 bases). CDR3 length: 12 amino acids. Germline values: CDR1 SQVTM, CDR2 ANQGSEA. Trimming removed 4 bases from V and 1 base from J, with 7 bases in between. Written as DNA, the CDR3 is TGCAGCGTTGTTACAGGGAACACTGAAGCTTTCTTT. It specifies CSVVTGNTEAFF.

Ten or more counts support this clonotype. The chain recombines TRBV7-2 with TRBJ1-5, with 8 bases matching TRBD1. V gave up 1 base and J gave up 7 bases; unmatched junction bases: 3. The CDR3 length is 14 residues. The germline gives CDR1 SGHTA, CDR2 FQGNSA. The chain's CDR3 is CASSLGTGKQPQHF. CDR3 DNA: TGTGCCAGCAGCTTAGGGACAGGGAAGCAGCCCCAGCATTTT.

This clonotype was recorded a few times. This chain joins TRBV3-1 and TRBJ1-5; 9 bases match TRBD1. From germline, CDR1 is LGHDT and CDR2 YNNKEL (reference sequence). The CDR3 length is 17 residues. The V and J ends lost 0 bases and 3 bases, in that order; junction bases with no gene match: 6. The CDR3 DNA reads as TGTGCCAGCAGCCAAGATAAGGGGACAGGGAACAATCAGCCCCAGCATTTT. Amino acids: CASSQDKGTGNNQPQHF.

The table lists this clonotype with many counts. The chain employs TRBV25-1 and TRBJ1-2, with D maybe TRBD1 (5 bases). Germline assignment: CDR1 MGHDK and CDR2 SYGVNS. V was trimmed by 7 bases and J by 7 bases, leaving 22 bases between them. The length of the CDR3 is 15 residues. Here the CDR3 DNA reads TGTGCCAGCATTGACTCTACCACGGGGGTCTCTGGCTACACCTTC. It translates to CASIDSTTGVSGYTF.

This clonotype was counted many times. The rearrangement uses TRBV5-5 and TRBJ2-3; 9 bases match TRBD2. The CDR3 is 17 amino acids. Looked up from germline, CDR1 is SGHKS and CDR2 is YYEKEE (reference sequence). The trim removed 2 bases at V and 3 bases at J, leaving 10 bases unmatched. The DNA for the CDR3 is TGTGCCAGCAGCTTACCGTCCGGCGGGGGGGCAACAGATACGCAGTATTTT. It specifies CASSLPSGGGATDTQYF.

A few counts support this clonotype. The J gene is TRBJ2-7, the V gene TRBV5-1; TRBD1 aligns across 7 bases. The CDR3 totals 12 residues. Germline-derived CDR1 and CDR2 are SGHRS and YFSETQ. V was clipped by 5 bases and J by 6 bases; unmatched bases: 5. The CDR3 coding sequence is TGCGCCAGCAGGGGGGACAGCTCCGAGCAGTACTTC. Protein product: CASRGDSSEQYF.

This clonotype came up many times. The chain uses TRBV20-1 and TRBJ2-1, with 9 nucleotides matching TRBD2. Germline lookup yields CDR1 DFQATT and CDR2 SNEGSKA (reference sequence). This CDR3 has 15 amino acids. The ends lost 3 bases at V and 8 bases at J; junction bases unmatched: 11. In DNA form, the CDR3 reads TGCAGTGCTAGGGCCTCGGCGGGGGGGCCCGATGAGCAGTTCTTC. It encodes CSARASAGGPDEQFF.

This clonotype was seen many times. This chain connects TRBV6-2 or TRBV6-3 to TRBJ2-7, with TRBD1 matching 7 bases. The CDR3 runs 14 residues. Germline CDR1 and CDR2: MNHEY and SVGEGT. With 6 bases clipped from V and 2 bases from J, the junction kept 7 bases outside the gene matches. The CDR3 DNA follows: TGTGCCAGCAGAATGGACAGGCCCCCCTACGAGCAGTACTTC. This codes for CASRMDRPPYEQYF.

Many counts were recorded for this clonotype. DNA of the CDR3: TGTGCCAGCAGCTTACAGGGGGCGTCGAGGGGCACTGAAGCTTTCTTT. The encoded protein is CASSLQGASRGTEAFF. This chain links TRBV7-2 with TRBJ1-1; 8 bases line up with TRBD1. The V and J ends lost 2 bases and 4 bases, in that order; junction bases with no gene match: 9. CDR1 is SGHTA, CDR2 FQGNSA, per germline. The CDR3 runs to 16 residues.

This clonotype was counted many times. The CDR3 reads CASSLGTGSGEAFF. In DNA form, the CDR3 reads TGTGCCAGCAGCTTAGGGACAGGGTCTGGTGAAGCTTTCTTT. J is TRBJ1-1 and V is TRBV7-2, with TRBD1 matching over 8 bases. Germline CDR1 SGHTA, CDR2 FQGNSA. The CDR3 totals 14 residues. J gave up 7 bases and V 1 base, and 5 bases lay outside the gene matches.

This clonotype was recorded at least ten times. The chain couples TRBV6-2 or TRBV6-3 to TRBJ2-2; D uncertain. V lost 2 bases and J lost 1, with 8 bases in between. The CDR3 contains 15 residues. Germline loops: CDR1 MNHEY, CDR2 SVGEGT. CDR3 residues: CASSYLRQNTGELFF. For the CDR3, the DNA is TGTGCCAGCAGTTACCTACGGCAGAACACCGGGGAGCTGTTTTTT.

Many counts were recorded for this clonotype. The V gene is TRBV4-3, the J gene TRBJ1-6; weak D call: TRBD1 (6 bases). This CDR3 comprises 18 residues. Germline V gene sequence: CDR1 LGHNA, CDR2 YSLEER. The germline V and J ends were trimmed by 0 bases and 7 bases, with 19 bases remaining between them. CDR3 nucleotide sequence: TGCGCCAGCAGCCAAGAGGCCAGGGGAAGGGGTGGCAATTCACCCCTCCACTTT. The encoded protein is CASSQEARGRGGNSPLHF.